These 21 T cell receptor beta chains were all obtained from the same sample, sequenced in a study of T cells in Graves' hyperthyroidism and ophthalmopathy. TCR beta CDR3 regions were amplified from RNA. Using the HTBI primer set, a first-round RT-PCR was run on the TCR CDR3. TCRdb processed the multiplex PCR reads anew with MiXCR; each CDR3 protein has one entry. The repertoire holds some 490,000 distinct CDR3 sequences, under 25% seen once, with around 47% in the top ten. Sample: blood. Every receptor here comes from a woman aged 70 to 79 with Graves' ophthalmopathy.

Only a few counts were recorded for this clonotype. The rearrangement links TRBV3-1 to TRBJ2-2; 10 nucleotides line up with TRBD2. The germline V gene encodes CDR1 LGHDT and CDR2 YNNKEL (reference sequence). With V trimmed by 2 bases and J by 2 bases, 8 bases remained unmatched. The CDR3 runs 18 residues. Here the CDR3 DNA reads TGTGCCAGCAGCCAACCGACTAGCGGGTCAACCAACACCGGGGAGCTGTTTTTT. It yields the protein CASSQPTSGSTNTGELFF.

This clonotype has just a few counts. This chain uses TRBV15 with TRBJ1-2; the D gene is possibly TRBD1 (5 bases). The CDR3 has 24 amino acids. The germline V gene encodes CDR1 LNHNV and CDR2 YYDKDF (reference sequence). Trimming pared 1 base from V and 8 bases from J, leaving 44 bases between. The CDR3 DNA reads TGTGCCACCAGCAGAGGGGTTGGGGCAGTTGGAGGGCTGGTTGATACGCTGGTTGAATTCGGCTACACCTTC. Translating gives CATSRGVGAVGGLVDTLVEFGYTF.

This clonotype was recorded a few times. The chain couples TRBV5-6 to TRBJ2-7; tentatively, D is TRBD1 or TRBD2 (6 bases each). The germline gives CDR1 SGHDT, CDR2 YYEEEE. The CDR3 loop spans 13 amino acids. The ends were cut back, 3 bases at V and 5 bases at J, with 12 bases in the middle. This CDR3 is CASSWQGRNEQYF. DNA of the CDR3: TGTGCCAGCAGCTGGCAGGGGAGGAACGAGCAGTACTTC.

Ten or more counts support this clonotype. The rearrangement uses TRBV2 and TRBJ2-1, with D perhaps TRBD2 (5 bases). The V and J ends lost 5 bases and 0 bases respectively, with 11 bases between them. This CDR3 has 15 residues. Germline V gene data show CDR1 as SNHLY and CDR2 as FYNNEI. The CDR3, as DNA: TGTGCCAGCAGTTTCCGGGGAATCTCCTACAATGAGCAGTTCTTC. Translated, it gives CASSFRGISYNEQFF. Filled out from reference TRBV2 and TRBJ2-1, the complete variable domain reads EPEVTQTPSHQVTQMGQEVILRCVPISNHLYFYWYRQILGQKVEFLVSFYNNEISEKSEIFDDQFSVERPDGSNFTLKIRSTKLEDSAMYFCASSFRGISYNEQFFGPGTRLTVL.

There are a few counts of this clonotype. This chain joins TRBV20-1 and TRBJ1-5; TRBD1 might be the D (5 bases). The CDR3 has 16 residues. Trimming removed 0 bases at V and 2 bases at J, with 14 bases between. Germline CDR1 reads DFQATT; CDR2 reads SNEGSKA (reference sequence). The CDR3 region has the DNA TGCAGTGCTAGAGATCCGAGGGGACTGCGCAATCAGCCCCAGCATTTT. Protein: CSARDPRGLRNQPQHF.

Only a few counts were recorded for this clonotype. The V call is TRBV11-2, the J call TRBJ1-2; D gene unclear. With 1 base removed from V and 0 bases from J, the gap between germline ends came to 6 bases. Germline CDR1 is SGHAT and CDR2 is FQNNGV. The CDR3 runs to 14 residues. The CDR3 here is CASSLAPPNYGYTF. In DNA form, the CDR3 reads TGTGCCAGCAGCTTAGCGCCTCCTAACTATGGCTACACCTTC.

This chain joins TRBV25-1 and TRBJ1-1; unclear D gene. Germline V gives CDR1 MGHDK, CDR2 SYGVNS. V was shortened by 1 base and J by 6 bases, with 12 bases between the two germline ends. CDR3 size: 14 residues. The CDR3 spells CASSEFPPGPEAFF. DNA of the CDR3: TGTGCCAGCAGTGAATTCCCCCCCGGACCTGAAGCTTTCTTT. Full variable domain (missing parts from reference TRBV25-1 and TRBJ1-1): EADIYQTPRYLVIGTGKKITLECSQTMGHDKMYWYQQDPGMELHLIHYSYGVNSTEKGDLSSESTVSRIRTEHFPLTLESARPSHTSQYLCASSEFPPGPEAFFGQGTRLTVV.

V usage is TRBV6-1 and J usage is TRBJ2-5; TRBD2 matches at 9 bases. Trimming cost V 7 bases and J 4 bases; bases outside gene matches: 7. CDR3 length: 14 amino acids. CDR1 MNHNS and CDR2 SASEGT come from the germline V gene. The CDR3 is CASTAAGGGETQYF. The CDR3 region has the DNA TGTGCCAGCACGGCGGCGGGAGGGGGAGAGACCCAGTACTTC.

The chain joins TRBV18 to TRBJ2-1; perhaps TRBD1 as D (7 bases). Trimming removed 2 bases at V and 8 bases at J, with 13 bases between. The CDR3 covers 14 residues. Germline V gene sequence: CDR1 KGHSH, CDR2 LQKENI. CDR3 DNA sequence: TGTGCCAGCTCACCAGCAGGGGGGATAGATGAGCAGTTCTTC. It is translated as CASSPAGGIDEQFF.

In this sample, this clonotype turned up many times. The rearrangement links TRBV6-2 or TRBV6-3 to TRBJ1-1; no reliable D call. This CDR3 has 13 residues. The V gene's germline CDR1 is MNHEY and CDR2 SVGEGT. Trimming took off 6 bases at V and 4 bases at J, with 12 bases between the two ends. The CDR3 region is CASRPGGSTEAFF. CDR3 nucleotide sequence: TGTGCCAGCAGACCCGGCGGGTCCACTGAAGCTTTCTTT.

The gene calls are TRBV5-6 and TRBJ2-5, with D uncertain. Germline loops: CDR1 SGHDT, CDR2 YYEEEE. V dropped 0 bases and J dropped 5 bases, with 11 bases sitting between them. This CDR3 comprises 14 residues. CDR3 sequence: CASSLVGGWETQYF. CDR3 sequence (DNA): TGTGCCAGCAGCTTGGTGGGCGGTTGGGAGACCCAGTACTTC.

CDR3 protein: CASSFARGSADTQYF. DNA for the CDR3: TGTGCCAGCAGCTTTGCTAGAGGTAGTGCAGATACGCAGTATTTT. The chain couples TRBV13 to TRBJ2-3; D gene unclear. The CDR3 has 15 residues. CDR1 is PRHDT, CDR2 FYEKMQ, per germline (reference sequence). V was trimmed by 3 bases and J by 4 bases, leaving 14 bases between them.

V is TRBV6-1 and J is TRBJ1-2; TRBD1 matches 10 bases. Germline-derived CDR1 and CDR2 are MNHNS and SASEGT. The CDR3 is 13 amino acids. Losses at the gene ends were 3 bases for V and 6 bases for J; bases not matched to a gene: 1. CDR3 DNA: TGTGCCAGCAGTGATGGGACAGGGGATGGCTACACCTTC. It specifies CASSDGTGDGYTF.

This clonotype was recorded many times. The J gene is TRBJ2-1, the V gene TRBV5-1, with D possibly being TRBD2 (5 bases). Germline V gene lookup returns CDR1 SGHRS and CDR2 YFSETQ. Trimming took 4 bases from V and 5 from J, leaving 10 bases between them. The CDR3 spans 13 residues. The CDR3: CASSLLANNEQFF. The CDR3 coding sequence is TGCGCCAGCAGCCTCCTAGCCAACAATGAGCAGTTCTTC. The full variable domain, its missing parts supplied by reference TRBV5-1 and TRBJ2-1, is KAGVTQTPRYLIKTRGQQVTLSCSPISGHRSVSWYQQTPGQGLQFLFEYFSETQRNKGNFPGRFSGRQFSNSRSEMNVSTLELGDSALYLCASSLLANNEQFFGPGTRLTVL.

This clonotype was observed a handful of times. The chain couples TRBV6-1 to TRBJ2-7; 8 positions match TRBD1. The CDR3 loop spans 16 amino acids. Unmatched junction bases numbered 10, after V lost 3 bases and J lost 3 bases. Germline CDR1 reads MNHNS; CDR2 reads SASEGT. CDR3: CASSDFIWTGNYEQYF. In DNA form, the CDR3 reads TGTGCCAGCAGTGACTTCATTTGGACAGGGAACTACGAGCAGTACTTC.

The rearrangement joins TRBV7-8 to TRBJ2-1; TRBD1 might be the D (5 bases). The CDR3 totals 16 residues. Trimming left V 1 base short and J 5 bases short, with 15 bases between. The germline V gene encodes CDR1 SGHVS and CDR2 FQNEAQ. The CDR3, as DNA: TGTGCCAGCAGCTTAGTTTCGGGCAGGGTCAACAATGAGCAGTTCTTC. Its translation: CASSLVSGRVNNEQFF. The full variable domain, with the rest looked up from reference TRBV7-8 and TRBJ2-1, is GAGVSQSPRYKVAKRGQDVALRCDPISGHVSLFWYQQALGQGPEFLTYFQNEAQLDKSGLPSDRFFAERPEGSVSTLKIQRTQQEDSAVYLCASSLVSGRVNNEQFFGPGTRLTVL.

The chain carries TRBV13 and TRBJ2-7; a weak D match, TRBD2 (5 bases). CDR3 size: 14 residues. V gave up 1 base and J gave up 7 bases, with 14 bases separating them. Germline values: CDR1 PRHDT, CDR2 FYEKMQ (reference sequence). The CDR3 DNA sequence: TGTGCCAGCAGCTTAGAAGGCTCAGGAGGAGAGCAGTACTTC. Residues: CASSLEGSGGEQYF. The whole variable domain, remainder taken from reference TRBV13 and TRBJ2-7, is AAGVIQSPRHLIKEKRETATLKCYPIPRHDTVYWYQQGPGQDPQFLISFYEKMQSDKGSIPDRFSAQQFSDYHSELNMSSLELGDSALYFCASSLEGSGGEQYFGPGTRLTVT.

The CDR3 reads CASSIDGILVEQFF. CDR3 nucleotide sequence: TGTGCCAGTAGTATTGACGGGATCTTGGTTGAGCAGTTCTTC. The gene calls are TRBV28 and TRBJ2-1; D is possibly TRBD2 (5 bases). This CDR3 spans 14 amino acids. Germline V gene lookup returns CDR1 MDHEN and CDR2 SYDVKM. The germline V and J ends were trimmed by 9 bases and 9 bases, with 21 bases remaining between them.

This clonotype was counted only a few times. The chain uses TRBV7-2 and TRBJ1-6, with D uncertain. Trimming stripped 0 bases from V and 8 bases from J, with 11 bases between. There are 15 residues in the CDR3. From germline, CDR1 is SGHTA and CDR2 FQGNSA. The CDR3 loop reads CASSLALGFDSPLHF. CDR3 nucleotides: TGTGCCAGCAGCTTAGCTTTGGGTTTTGATTCACCCCTCCACTTT.

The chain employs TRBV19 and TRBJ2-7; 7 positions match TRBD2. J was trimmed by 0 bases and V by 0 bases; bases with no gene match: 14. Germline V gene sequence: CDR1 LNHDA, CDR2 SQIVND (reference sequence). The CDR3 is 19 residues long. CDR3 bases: TGTGCCAGTAGTATAGAAGCGGGACCCAAGCCAGCGAGCTCCTACGAGCAGTACTTC. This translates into CASSIEAGPKPASSYEQYF.

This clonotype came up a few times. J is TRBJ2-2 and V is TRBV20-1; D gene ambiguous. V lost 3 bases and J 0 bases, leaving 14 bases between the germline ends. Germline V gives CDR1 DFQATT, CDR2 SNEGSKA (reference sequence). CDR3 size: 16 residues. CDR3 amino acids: CSASPPGTANTGELFF. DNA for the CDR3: TGCAGTGCTAGTCCCCCTGGTACCGCGAACACCGGGGAGCTGTTTTTT.